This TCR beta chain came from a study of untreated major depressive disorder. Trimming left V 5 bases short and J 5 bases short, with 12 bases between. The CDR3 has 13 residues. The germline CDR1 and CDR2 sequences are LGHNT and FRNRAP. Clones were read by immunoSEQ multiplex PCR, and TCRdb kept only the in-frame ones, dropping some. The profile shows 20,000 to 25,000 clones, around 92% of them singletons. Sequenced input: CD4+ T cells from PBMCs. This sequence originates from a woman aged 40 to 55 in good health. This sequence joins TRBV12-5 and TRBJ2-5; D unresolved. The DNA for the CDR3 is TGTGCTAGTGGTCCGTCGATCGGCGAGACCCAGTACTTC. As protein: CASGPSIGETQYF. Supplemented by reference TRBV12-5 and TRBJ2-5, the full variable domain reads DARVTQTPRHKVTEMGQEVTMRCQPILGHNTVFWYRQTMMQGLELLAYFRNRAPLDDSGMPKDRFSAEMPDATLATLKIQPSEPRDSAVYFCASGPSIGETQYFGPGTRLLVL.